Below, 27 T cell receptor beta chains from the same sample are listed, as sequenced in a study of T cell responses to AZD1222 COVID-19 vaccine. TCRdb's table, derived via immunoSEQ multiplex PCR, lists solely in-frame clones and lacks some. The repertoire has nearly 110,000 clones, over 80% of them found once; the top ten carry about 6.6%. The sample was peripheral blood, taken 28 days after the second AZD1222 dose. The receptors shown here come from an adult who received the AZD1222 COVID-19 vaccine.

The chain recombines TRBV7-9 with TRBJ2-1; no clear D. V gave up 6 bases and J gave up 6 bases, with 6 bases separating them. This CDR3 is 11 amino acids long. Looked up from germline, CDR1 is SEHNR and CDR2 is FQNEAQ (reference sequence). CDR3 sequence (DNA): TGTGCCAGCAGTAGGACCAATGAGCAGTTCTTC. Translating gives CASSRTNEQFF.

The CDR3 coding sequence is TGTGCCAGCACCCCATCGGGGACAATCGACGAGCAGTACTTC. The encoded protein is CASTPSGTIDEQYF. The chain is built from TRBV25-1 and TRBJ2-7; D possibly corresponds to TRBD1 (6 bases). The V and J ends lost 7 bases and 5 bases respectively, with 18 bases between them. The CDR3 spans 14 residues. Germline V gene data show CDR1 as MGHDK and CDR2 as SYGVNS.

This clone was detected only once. The CDR3 sequence is CAWSTGFEQFF. The CDR3, as DNA: TGTGCCTGGAGTACGGGATTTGAGCAGTTCTTC. V gene TRBV30 combines with J gene TRBJ2-1, with D tentatively TRBD2 (5 bases). CDR1 is GTSNPN, CDR2 SVGIG, per germline (reference sequence). The length of the CDR3 is 11 residues. The V gene lost 2 bases and the J gene lost 9 bases, with 8 bases spanning the gap.

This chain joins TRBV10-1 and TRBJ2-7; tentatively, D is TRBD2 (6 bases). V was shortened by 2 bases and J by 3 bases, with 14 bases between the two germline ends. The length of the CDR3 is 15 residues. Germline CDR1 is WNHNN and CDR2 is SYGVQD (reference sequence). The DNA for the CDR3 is TGCGCCAGCAGTGAGAACCGGCAGGGAGGCTACGAGCAGTACTTC. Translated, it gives CASSENRQGGYEQYF.

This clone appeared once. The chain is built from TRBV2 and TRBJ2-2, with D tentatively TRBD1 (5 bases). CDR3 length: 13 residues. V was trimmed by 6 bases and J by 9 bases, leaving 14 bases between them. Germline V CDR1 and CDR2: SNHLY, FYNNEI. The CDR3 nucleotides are TGTGCCAGCAGAGGGGTCAAGGATCGGGAGCTGTTTTTT. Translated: CASRGVKDRELFF.

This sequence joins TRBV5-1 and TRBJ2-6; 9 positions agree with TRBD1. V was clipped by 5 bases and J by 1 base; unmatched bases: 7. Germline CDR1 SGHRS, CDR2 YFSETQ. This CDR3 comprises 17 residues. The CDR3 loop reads CASSNRDRASGANVLTF. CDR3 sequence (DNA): TGCGCCAGCAGTAACCGGGACAGGGCTTCTGGGGCCAACGTCCTGACTTTC.

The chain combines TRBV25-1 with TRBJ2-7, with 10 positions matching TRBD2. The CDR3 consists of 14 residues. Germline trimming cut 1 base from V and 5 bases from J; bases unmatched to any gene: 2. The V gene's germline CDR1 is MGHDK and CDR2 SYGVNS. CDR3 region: CASSELAGGHEQYF. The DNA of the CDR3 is TGTGCCAGCAGTGAATTAGCGGGGGGCCACGAGCAGTACTTC.

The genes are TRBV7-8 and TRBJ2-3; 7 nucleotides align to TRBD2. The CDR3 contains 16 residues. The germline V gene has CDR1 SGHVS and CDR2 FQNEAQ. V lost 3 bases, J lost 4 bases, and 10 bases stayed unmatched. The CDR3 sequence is CASSLLRSGMADTQYF. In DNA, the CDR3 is TGTGCCAGCAGCTTGTTGCGCAGCGGGATGGCAGATACGCAGTATTTT.

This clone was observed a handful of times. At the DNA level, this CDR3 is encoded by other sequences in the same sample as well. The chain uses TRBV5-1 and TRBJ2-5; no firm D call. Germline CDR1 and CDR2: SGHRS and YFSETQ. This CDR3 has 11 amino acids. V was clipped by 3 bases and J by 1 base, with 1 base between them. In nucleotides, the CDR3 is TGCGCCAGCAGCTCCCAAGAGACCCAGTACTTC. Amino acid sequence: CASSSQETQYF. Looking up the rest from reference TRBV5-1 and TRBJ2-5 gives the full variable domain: KAGVTQTPRYLIKTRGQQVTLSCSPISGHRSVSWYQQTPGQGLQFLFEYFSETQRNKGNFPGRFSGRQFSNSRSEMNVSTLELGDSALYLCASSSQETQYFGPGTRLLVL.

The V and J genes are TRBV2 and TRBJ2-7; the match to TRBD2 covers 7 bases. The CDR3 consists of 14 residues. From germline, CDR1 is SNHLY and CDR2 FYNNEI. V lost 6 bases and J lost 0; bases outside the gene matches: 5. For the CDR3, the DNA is TGTGCCAGCAGGGTGGCGGGAGACTCCTACGAGCAGTACTTC. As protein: CASRVAGDSYEQYF.

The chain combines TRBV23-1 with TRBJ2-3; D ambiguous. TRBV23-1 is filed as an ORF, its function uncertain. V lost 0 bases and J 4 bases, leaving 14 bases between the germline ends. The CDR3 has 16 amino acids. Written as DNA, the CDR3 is TGCGCCAGCAGTCAATCGCCAGAAGGGTTTCCAGATACGCAGTATTTT. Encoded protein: CASSQSPEGFPDTQYF.

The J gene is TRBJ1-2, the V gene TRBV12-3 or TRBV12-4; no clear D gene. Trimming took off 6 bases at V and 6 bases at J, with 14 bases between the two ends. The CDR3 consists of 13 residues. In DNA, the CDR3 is TGTGCCAGCAGCCCCACTCCCTCCCATGGCTACACCTTC. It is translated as CASSPTPSHGYTF.

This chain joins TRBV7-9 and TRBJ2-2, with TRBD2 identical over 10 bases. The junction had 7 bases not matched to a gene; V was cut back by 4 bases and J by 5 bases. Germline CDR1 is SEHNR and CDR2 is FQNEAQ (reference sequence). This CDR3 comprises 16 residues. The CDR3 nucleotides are TGTGCCAGCAGCTCCAGGGAGCGGGAGGGAACCGGGGAGCTGTTTTTT. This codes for CASSSREREGTGELFF.

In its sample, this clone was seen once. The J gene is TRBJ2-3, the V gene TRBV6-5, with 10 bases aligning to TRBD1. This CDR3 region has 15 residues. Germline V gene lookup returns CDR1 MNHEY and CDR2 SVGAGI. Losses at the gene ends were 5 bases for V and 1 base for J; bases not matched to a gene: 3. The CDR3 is CASSHDRGRTDTQYF. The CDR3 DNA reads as TGTGCCAGCAGTCATGACAGGGGGCGCACAGATACGCAGTATTTT.

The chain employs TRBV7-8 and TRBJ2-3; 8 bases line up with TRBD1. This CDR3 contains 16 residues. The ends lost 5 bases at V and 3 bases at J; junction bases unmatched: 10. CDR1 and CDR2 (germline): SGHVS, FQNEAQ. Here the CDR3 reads CASSPRDRQATDTQYF. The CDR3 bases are TGTGCCAGCAGCCCCCGGGACAGGCAAGCAACAGATACGCAGTATTTT.

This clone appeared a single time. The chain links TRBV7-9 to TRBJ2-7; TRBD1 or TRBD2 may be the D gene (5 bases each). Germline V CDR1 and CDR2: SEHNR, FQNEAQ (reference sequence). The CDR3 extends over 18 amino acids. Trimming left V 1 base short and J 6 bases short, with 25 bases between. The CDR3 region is CASSLERSSGRPRGEQYF. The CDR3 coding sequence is TGTGCCAGCAGCTTAGAACGATCCTCGGGACGGCCCCGGGGCGAGCAGTACTTC.

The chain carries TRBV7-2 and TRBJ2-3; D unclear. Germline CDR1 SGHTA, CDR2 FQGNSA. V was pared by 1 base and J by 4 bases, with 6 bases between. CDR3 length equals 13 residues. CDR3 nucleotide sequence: TGTGCCAGCAGCTTAGGTTCCTCAGATACGCAGTATTTT. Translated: CASSLGSSDTQYF. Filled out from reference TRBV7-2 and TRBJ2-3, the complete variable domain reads GAGVSQSPSNKVTEKGKDVELRCDPISGHTALYWYRQSLGQGLEFLIYFQGNSAPDKSGLPSDRFSAERTGGSVSTLTIQRTQQEDSAVYLCASSLGSSDTQYFGPGTRLTVL.

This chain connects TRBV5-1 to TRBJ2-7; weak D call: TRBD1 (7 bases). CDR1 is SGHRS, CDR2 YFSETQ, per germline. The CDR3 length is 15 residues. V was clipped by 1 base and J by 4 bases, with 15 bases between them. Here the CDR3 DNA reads TGCGCCAGCAGCTTGCAAACAGGGGCGGGGTACGAGCAGTACTTC. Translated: CASSLQTGAGYEQYF. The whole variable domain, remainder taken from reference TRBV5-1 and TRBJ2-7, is KAGVTQTPRYLIKTRGQQVTLSCSPISGHRSVSWYQQTPGQGLQFLFEYFSETQRNKGNFPGRFSGRQFSNSRSEMNVSTLELGDSALYLCASSLQTGAGYEQYFGPGTRLTVT.

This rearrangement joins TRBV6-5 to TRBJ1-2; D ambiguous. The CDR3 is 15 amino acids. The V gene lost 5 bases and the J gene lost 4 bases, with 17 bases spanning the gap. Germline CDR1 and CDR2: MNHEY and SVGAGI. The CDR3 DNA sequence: TGTGCCAGCAGTAAGAAGCCTGCAGGAATCTATGGCTACACCTTC. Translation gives CASSKKPAGIYGYTF.

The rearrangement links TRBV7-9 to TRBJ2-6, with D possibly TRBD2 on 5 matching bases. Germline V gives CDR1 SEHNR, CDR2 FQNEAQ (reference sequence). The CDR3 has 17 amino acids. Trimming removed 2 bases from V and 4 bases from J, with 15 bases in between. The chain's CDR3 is CASSLKQSPGGANVLTF. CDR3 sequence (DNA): TGTGCCAGCAGCTTAAAGCAGTCCCCGGGAGGGGCCAACGTCCTGACTTTC.

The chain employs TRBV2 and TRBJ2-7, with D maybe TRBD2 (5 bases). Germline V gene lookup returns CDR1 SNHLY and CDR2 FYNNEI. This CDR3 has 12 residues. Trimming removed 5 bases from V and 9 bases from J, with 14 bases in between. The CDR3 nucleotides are TGTGCCAGCAGTCCTACTAGACGCGCGCAGTACTTC. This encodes CASSPTRRAQYF.

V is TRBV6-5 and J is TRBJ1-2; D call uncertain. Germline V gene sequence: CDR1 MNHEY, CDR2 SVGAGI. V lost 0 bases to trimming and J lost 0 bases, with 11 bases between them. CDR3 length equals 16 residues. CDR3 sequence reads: CASSYSAGPANYGYTF. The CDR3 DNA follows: TGTGCCAGCAGTTACTCGGCAGGCCCAGCTAACTATGGCTACACCTTC.

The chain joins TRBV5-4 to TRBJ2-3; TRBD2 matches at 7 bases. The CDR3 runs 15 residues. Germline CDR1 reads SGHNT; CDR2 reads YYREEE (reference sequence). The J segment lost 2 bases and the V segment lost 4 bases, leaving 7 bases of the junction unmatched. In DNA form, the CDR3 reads TGTGCCAGCAGCCGTTCGGCGGGAGTCACAGATACGCAGTATTTT. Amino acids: CASSRSAGVTDTQYF.

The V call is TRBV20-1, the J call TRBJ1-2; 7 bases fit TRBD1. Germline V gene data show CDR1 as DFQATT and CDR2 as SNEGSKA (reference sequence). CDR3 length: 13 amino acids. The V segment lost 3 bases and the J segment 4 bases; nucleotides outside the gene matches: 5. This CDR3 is CSASQGQIYGYTF. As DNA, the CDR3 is TGCAGTGCTAGTCAGGGACAGATCTATGGCTACACCTTC.

CDR3 amino acids: CASSLTGRPPGELFF. In nucleotides, the CDR3 is TGTGCCAGCAGCTTAACCGGCCGACCCCCCGGGGAGCTGTTTTTT. V and J are TRBV13 and TRBJ2-2, with unresolved D. The CDR3 has 15 amino acids. V was pared by 2 bases and J by 6 bases, with 13 bases between. Germline loops: CDR1 PRHDT, CDR2 FYEKMQ (reference sequence).

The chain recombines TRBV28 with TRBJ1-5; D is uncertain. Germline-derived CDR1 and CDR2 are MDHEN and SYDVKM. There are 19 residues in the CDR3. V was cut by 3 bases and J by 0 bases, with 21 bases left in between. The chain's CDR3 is CASSFRQKGTFYSNQPQHF. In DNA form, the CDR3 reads TGTGCCAGCAGTTTTAGGCAGAAGGGCACTTTTTATAGCAATCAGCCCCAGCATTTT.

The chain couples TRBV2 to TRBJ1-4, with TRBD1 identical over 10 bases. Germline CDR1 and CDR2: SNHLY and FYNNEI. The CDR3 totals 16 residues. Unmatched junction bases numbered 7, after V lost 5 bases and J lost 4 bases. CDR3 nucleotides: TGTGCCAGCAGTCAGACAGGGGGCGCTGGTAATGAAAAACTGTTTTTT. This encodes CASSQTGGAGNEKLFF. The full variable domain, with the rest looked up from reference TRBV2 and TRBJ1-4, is EPEVTQTPSHQVTQMGQEVILRCVPISNHLYFYWYRQILGQKVEFLVSFYNNEISEKSEIFDDQFSVERPDGSNFTLKIRSTKLEDSAMYFCASSQTGGAGNEKLFFGSGTQLSVL.